These 30 T cell receptor beta chains share one sample of origin, sequenced in a study of T cell changes during pregnancy in multiple sclerosis. The table came from immunoSEQ multiplex PCR; TCRdb's copy has only in-frame clones and leaves some out. The sample has over 50,000 clones, about 90% seen once. The sequenced sample was CD4+ T cells from peripheral blood mononuclear cells, obtained after pregnancy. All receptors come from a female donor with multiple sclerosis, enrolled in a pregnancy study.

The gene calls are TRBV19 and TRBJ1-5, with TRBD1 matching over 9 bases. This CDR3 is 16 amino acids long. Germline V gene sequence: CDR1 LNHDA, CDR2 SQIVND (reference sequence). After removal of 6 bases from V and 1 base from J, the junction contained 7 bases not matched to a gene. CDR3 nucleotide sequence: TGTGCCAGTAGCCCGTCCGGACAGGGGAGCAATCAGCCCCAGCATTTT. As protein: CASSPSGQGSNQPQHF.

J is TRBJ1-2 and V is TRBV28, with 8 bases aligning to TRBD1. Germline V gene data show CDR1 as MDHEN and CDR2 as SYDVKM. With 6 bases clipped from V and 2 bases from J, the junction kept 14 bases outside the gene matches. The length of the CDR3 is 17 residues. The CDR3 sequence is CASRPVAAGGANYGYTF. The CDR3 DNA is TGTGCCAGCAGGCCCGTCGCTGCAGGGGGCGCGAACTATGGCTACACCTTC.

In DNA, the CDR3 is TGTGCCAGCAGCTCCGGGACATACAATAACTATGGCTACACCTTC. It is translated as CASSSGTYNNYGYTF. The V and J genes are TRBV11-3 and TRBJ1-2, with D maybe TRBD1 (6 bases). CDR3 size: 15 residues. CDR1 and CDR2 (germline): SGHNT, YENEEA. Trimming took off 4 bases at V and 1 base at J, with 13 bases between the two ends.

The V and J genes are TRBV7-2 and TRBJ2-2; TRBD2 matches 9 bases. This CDR3 is 17 amino acids long. With 5 bases clipped from V and 5 bases from J, the junction kept 12 bases outside the gene matches. Germline values: CDR1 SGHTA, CDR2 FQGNSA. The DNA for the CDR3 is TGTGCCAGCAGCCCCTCATTGCTAGCGGGAAGAACCGGGGAGCTGTTTTTT. Translating gives CASSPSLLAGRTGELFF.

The chain uses TRBV5-1 and TRBJ2-1, with D possibly matching TRBD1 (6 bases). The V gene lost 3 bases and the J gene lost 2 bases, with 18 bases spanning the gap. Germline V lookup: CDR1 SGHRS, CDR2 YFSETQ. The CDR3 length is 17 residues. CDR3 sequence: CASSSVDRLNPYNEQFF. The CDR3 nucleotides are TGCGCCAGCAGCTCAGTTGACAGGCTAAACCCCTACAATGAGCAGTTCTTC.

V and J are TRBV9 and TRBJ2-3, with TRBD2 identical over 7 bases. Germline values: CDR1 SGDLS, CDR2 YYNGEE. The length of the CDR3 is 15 residues. V lost 0 bases to trimming and J lost 2 bases; unmatched junction nucleotides: 3. CDR3 bases: TGTGCCAGCAGCGTAGGAGCGGGGACCACAGATACGCAGTATTTT. Its translation: CASSVGAGTTDTQYF.

The chain carries TRBV7-2 and TRBJ2-1, with 8 bases aligning to TRBD1. This CDR3 is 14 amino acids long. Losses at the gene ends were 3 bases for V and 4 bases for J; bases not matched to a gene: 2. In germline, CDR1 is SGHTA, CDR2 FQGNSA. In DNA form, the CDR3 reads TGTGCCAGCAGCTTCAGGGGGCCTTACAATGAGCAGTTCTTC. Its protein is CASSFRGPYNEQFF.

A remark on this clone: A read error may account for a junction end that differs from germline. The chain joins TRBV7-7 to TRBJ2-1; TRBD2 aligns across 10 bases. The CDR3 spans 15 residues. Looked up from germline, CDR1 is SSHAT and CDR2 is FNYEAQ (reference sequence). CDR3 sequence: CASSLTSGPYNEQFF. The CDR3 bases are TGTGCTAGCAGCCTGACTAGCGGGCCGTACAATGAGCAGTTCTTC.

This chain links TRBV6-1 with TRBJ1-5; 8 nucleotides line up with TRBD1. The CDR3 has 13 amino acids. Looked up from germline, CDR1 is MNHNS and CDR2 is SASEGT. V lost 5 bases to trimming and J lost 7 bases; unmatched junction nucleotides: 4. The DNA for the CDR3 is TGTGCCAGCAGTCAGGGGGCCGGGCAGCCCCAGCATTTT. Translation: CASSQGAGQPQHF.

The J gene is TRBJ1-5, the V gene TRBV27; tentative D call: TRBD1 (5 bases). From germline, CDR1 is MNHEY and CDR2 SMNVEV (reference sequence). V lost 5 bases to trimming and J lost 0 bases, with 8 bases between them. The CDR3 loop spans 14 amino acids. The chain's CDR3 is CASSMGLSNQPQHF. The CDR3 nucleotides are TGTGCCAGCAGTATGGGACTTAGCAATCAGCCCCAGCATTTT.

The chain has TRBV5-1 and TRBJ2-3, with TRBD2 matching over 11 bases. The CDR3 has 16 amino acids. CDR1 is SGHRS, CDR2 YFSETQ, per germline. With 0 bases clipped from V and 8 bases from J, the junction kept 8 bases outside the gene matches. Here the CDR3 DNA reads TGCGCCAGCAGCTTGGAACTAGCGGGAGACGGGGTTACGCAGTATTTT. Protein: CASSLELAGDGVTQYF.

The J gene is TRBJ1-3, the V gene TRBV5-1, with 8 bases that match TRBD1. V trimming: 4 bases; J trimming: 0 bases; junction bases outside the gene matches: 3. The CDR3 runs to 15 residues. CDR1 is SGHRS and CDR2 is YFSETQ in the germline V gene. CDR3: CASSVTGGSGNTIYF. The CDR3 DNA is TGCGCCAGCAGCGTAACAGGGGGCTCTGGAAACACCATATATTTT.

The sample holds one count of this clone. At the DNA level, this CDR3 is encoded by other sequences in the same sample as well. The J gene is TRBJ1-1, the V gene TRBV5-1, with D uncertain. V lost 2 bases, J lost 8 bases, and 13 bases lay in between. The CDR3 spans 13 residues. Germline CDR1 reads SGHRS; CDR2 reads YFSETQ. CDR3 in DNA: TGCGCCAGCAGCTTTATAGGCGGAACCGAAGCTTTCTTT. Translation gives CASSFIGGTEAFF.

The rearrangement links TRBV19 to TRBJ2-3; 8 bases are a match to TRBD2. Trimming at V came to 5 bases and at J to 7 bases, leaving 17 bases not matched to a gene. Germline V gene data show CDR1 as LNHDA and CDR2 as SQIVND (reference sequence). This CDR3 contains 17 residues. CDR3 region: CASSAQPPGLGPHTQYF. CDR3 bases: TGTGCCAGTAGTGCTCAACCCCCGGGACTAGGGCCTCATACGCAGTATTTT.

The gene calls are TRBV11-2 and TRBJ2-1, with 10 bases fitting TRBD2. Unmatched junction bases numbered 11, after V lost 5 bases and J lost 7 bases. This CDR3 region has 16 residues. CDR1 and CDR2 from the germline V gene are SGHAT and FQNNGV. The CDR3 sequence: CASSPTGLADRNEQFF. The CDR3 region has the DNA TGTGCCAGCAGCCCGACCGGACTAGCGGATAGGAATGAGCAGTTCTTC.

The count of this clone is one. This chain connects TRBV19 to TRBJ2-2; 12 bases align to TRBD2. Germline assignment: CDR1 LNHDA and CDR2 SQIVND (reference sequence). This CDR3 is built from 14 residues. With 8 bases clipped from V and 5 bases from J, the junction kept 3 bases outside the gene matches. The CDR3 coding sequence is TGTGCCAGTCGACTAGCGGGAGATACCGGGGAGCTGTTTTTT. Translation: CASRLAGDTGELFF.

This chain joins TRBV10-2 and TRBJ2-5; the D gene is possibly TRBD2 (6 bases). The end of the DNA aligns better with TRBJ2-7, so the J call may be wrong. CDR1 is WSHSY, CDR2 SAAADI, per germline. The CDR3 extends over 16 amino acids. CDR3 loop: CASSEASGSPPYEQYF. Here the CDR3 DNA reads TGCGCCAGCAGTGAGGCGTCCGGGAGTCCTCCCTACGAGCAGTACTTC.

V and J are TRBV11-2 and TRBJ2-3; 8 bases fit TRBD2. Trimming at V came to 4 bases and at J to 1 base, leaving 7 bases not matched to a gene. There are 16 residues in the CDR3. From germline, CDR1 is SGHAT and CDR2 FQNNGV. The chain's CDR3 is CASSSSGGLRTDTQYF. The CDR3 DNA is TGTGCCAGCAGCTCATCGGGGGGGCTTCGCACAGATACGCAGTATTTT.

The J gene is TRBJ1-2, the V gene TRBV19; perhaps TRBD1 as D (6 bases). V was cut by 4 bases and J by 2 bases, with 11 bases left in between. Germline CDR1 and CDR2: LNHDA and SQIVND (reference sequence). CDR3 length: 14 residues. CDR3 amino acids: CASSRGGLNYGYTF. The CDR3 coding sequence is TGTGCCAGTAGTAGAGGGGGATTGAACTATGGCTACACCTTC.

This rearrangement joins TRBV29-1 to TRBJ1-2, with D unresolved. Germline CDR1 is SQVTM and CDR2 is ANQGSEA. The CDR3 has 13 amino acids. V lost 2 bases and J 12 bases, leaving 19 bases between the germline ends. The CDR3 DNA sequence: TGCAGCGTTGAATTGGGAGGGAAAGGCGAGAACACCTTC. Its protein is CSVELGGKGENTF.

The chain employs TRBV29-1 and TRBJ2-5, with TRBD2 as a possible D gene (6 bases). This CDR3 has 12 residues. Trimming took off 4 bases at V and 4 bases at J, with 10 bases between the two ends. Germline assignment: CDR1 SQVTM and CDR2 ANQGSEA. The CDR3 loop is CSVAGRGETQYF. DNA for the CDR3: TGCAGCGTTGCTGGGCGGGGAGAGACCCAGTACTTC.

This clone was seen a few times. The gene calls are TRBV18 and TRBJ2-2, with TRBD2 matching over 9 bases. The germline gives CDR1 KGHSH, CDR2 LQKENI. Trimming took 1 base from V and 16 from J; bases not matched to a gene: 19. This CDR3 region has 17 residues. In nucleotides, the CDR3 is TGTGCCAGCTCACCACTGGCTAGCGGGACGTCCACCGGGGATCAGTTTTTT. Its translation: CASSPLASGTSTGDQFF.

The genes are TRBV6-5 and TRBJ2-7; TRBD2 matches at 11 bases. CDR1 MNHEY and CDR2 SVGAGI come from the germline V gene. The junction had 3 bases not matched to a gene; V was cut back by 5 bases and J by 0 bases. This CDR3 spans 15 amino acids. In nucleotides, the CDR3 is TGTGCCAGCAGTAATAGCGGGAGGGCCTCCTACGAGCAGTACTTC. Translation gives CASSNSGRASYEQYF.

The rearrangement joins TRBV28 to TRBJ2-3, with 14 nucleotides matching TRBD2. J lost 1 base, V lost 5 bases, and 8 bases had no gene match. The germline V gene encodes CDR1 MDHEN and CDR2 SYDVKM. This CDR3 contains 18 residues. The DNA of the CDR3 is TGTGCCAGCAGTACCTCGGGACTAGCGGGAGTTGGCACAGATACGCAGTATTTT. Amino acid sequence: CASSTSGLAGVGTDTQYF.

The chain employs TRBV9 and TRBJ1-2; weak D call: TRBD1 (6 bases). From germline, CDR1 is SGDLS and CDR2 YYNGEE. Trimming removed 0 bases from V and 7 bases from J, with 13 bases in between. This CDR3 comprises 14 residues. CDR3 protein: CASSVARGGGGYTF. CDR3 DNA: TGTGCCAGCAGCGTAGCGCGGGGAGGGGGTGGCTACACCTTC.

The gene calls are TRBV11-3 and TRBJ2-1, with 11 bases lining up with TRBD2. The trim removed 5 bases at V and 4 bases at J, leaving 7 bases unmatched. Germline-derived CDR1 and CDR2 are SGHNT and YENEEA. The CDR3 runs 16 residues. The chain's CDR3 is CASSPSIAGGYNEQFF. CDR3 sequence (DNA): TGTGCCAGCAGCCCCTCTATAGCGGGAGGGTACAATGAGCAGTTCTTC.

CDR3 protein: CASSLAGQGSYEQYF. The CDR3 DNA reads as TGTGCCAGCAGCTTGGCGGGACAGGGCTCCTACGAGCAGTACTTC. V usage is TRBV5-4 and J usage is TRBJ2-7; 9 bases are shared with TRBD1. The V gene's germline CDR1 is SGHNT and CDR2 YYREEE (reference sequence). Trimming at V came to 0 bases and at J to 0 bases, leaving 1 base not matched to a gene. The CDR3 is 15 residues long. Filled out from reference TRBV5-4 and TRBJ2-7, the complete variable domain reads ETGVTQSPTHLIKTRGQQVTLRCSSQSGHNTVSWYQQALGQGPQFIFQYYREEENGRGNFPPRFSGLQFPNYSSELNVNALELDDSALYLCASSLAGQGSYEQYFGPGTRLTVT.

The chain links TRBV7-9 to TRBJ2-7; 8 bases fit TRBD1. The CDR3 is 14 amino acids. The trim removed 5 bases at V and 1 base at J, leaving 4 bases unmatched. Germline CDR1 SEHNR, CDR2 FQNEAQ (reference sequence). CDR3 residues: CASSATGVSYEQYF. Written as DNA, the CDR3 is TGTGCCAGCAGCGCGACAGGGGTTTCCTACGAGCAGTACTTC.

The V and J genes are TRBV30 and TRBJ2-7; tentatively, D is TRBD1 (6 bases). V dropped 7 bases and J dropped 4 bases, with 11 bases sitting between them. Germline-derived CDR1 and CDR2 are GTSNPN and SVGIG (reference sequence). The length of the CDR3 is 11 residues. CDR3 residues: CAFRGKYEQYF. The CDR3, as DNA: TGTGCCTTCAGGGGCAAATACGAGCAGTACTTC.

This rearrangement joins TRBV19 to TRBJ2-4; D is perhaps TRBD2 (6 bases). Germline V CDR1 and CDR2: LNHDA, SQIVND (reference sequence). The CDR3 sequence is 14 residues long. The V end was cut by 1 base, the J end by 9 bases, with 13 bases between. Here the CDR3 DNA reads TGTGCCAGTAGTATAGTCGGAGGGGTGCGCATTCAGTACTTC. Protein: CASSIVGGVRIQYF.